Shown below are 32 T cell receptor beta chains from a single sample sequenced in a study of spatial heterogeneity in lung cancer. MiXCR, run by TCRdb on the 5' RACE reads, gives a single entry per CDR3 protein. Seen here are tens of thousands of distinct CDR3 sequences, less than 15% observed once, and the top ten hold more than 40%. Time point reported: sample taken at primary tumor resection. From tumor, nontumor lung or frozen PBMC, whole RNA was taken unsorted for sequencing. The input for sequencing was PBMCs, taken at surgery. These receptors all come from a male donor with early-stage non-small cell lung cancer.

There are a few counts of this clonotype. This chain connects TRBV7-2 to TRBJ1-6, with 9 bases identical to TRBD1. Germline loops: CDR1 SGHTA, CDR2 FQGNSA. The CDR3 length is 15 residues. V shed 0 bases and J 6 bases; nucleotides not matched to a gene: 0. The CDR3 loop is CASSLATGGNSPLHF. DNA for the CDR3: TGTGCCAGCAGCTTAGCGACAGGGGGTAATTCACCCCTCCACTTT.

This clonotype was recorded many times. V is TRBV5-1 and J is TRBJ2-3; possibly TRBD2 for D (5 bases). The CDR3 is 14 residues long. The germline V gene encodes CDR1 SGHRS and CDR2 YFSETQ. Trimming took off 3 bases at V and 0 bases at J, with 8 bases between the two ends. CDR3 sequence: CASSSRTSTDTQYF. DNA of the CDR3: TGCGCCAGCAGCTCCCGGACTAGCACAGATACGCAGTATTTT.

The CDR3 region is CASSTLGLMDEKLFF. The CDR3 region has the DNA TGTGCCAGTAGTACCTTGGGACTCATGGATGAAAAACTGTTTTTT. V usage is TRBV19 and J usage is TRBJ1-4, with D tentatively TRBD1 (5 bases). Trimming took off 4 bases at V and 6 bases at J, with 15 bases between the two ends. This CDR3 has 15 amino acids. Germline V gene sequence: CDR1 LNHDA, CDR2 SQIVND (reference sequence).

This clonotype has just one count. This sequence joins TRBV28 and TRBJ2-7, with 10 bases fitting TRBD2. The CDR3 sequence is 16 residues long. Germline V gene data show CDR1 as MDHEN and CDR2 as SYDVKM. V was clipped by 6 bases and J by 7 bases; unmatched bases: 15. The CDR3 here is CASSVSRGLASPEQYF. DNA of the CDR3: TGTGCCAGCAGCGTCTCTAGGGGACTAGCGAGCCCGGAGCAGTACTTC.

This clonotype was counted many times. The gene calls are TRBV12-3 or TRBV12-4 and TRBJ2-2; 7 bases agree with TRBD1. V shed 4 bases, J shed 0 bases, and the junction held 2 bases outside the gene matches. The CDR3 spans 15 residues. The CDR3 region has the DNA TGTGCCAGCAGTTCTGGACAGGCGAACACCGGGGAGCTGTTTTTT. This gives the protein CASSSGQANTGELFF.

Many counts were recorded for this clonotype. The genes are TRBV4-1 and TRBJ1-1; 9 bases are a match to TRBD1. V lost 0 bases and J lost 6; bases outside the gene matches: 5. CDR1 and CDR2 from the germline V gene are MGHRA and YSYEKL. The CDR3 spans 15 residues. Here the CDR3 reads CASSQDDRGFAEAFF. CDR3 nucleotide sequence: TGCGCCAGCAGCCAAGATGACAGGGGGTTCGCTGAAGCTTTCTTT.

This clonotype occurred a few times. This chain links TRBV7-6 with TRBJ2-3; 7 positions agree with TRBD1. CDR3 size: 16 residues. V was pared by 4 bases and J by 0 bases, with 7 bases of the junction left unmatched. Germline values: CDR1 SGHVS, CDR2 FNYEAQ. Here the CDR3 DNA reads TGTGCCAGCAGCTCCGGGGACAGTCCTAGCACAGATACGCAGTATTTT. It translates to CASSSGDSPSTDTQYF.

The chain employs TRBV6-5 and TRBJ1-5, with a weak D call TRBD1 (6 bases). The CDR3 loop spans 12 amino acids. V gave up 7 bases and J gave up 4 bases, with 8 bases separating them. CDR1 is MNHEY, CDR2 SVGAGI, per germline. CDR3 nucleotide sequence: TGTGCCAGCAAGACAGGAAATCAGCCCCAGCATTTT. It codes for CASKTGNQPQHF.

This clonotype was detected a few times. The J gene is TRBJ2-3, the V gene TRBV2; weak D call: TRBD2 (5 bases). Deletions cut 7 bases from V and 4 bases from J, with 15 bases between. The CDR3 consists of 14 residues. CDR1 and CDR2 (germline): SNHLY, FYNNEI. Here the CDR3 reads CASTPGRTADTQYF. The CDR3 DNA sequence: TGTGCCAGCACACCGGGGAGAACCGCAGATACGCAGTATTTT.

The V and J genes are TRBV7-2 and TRBJ2-3; TRBD2 matches 12 bases. The length of the CDR3 is 18 residues. After removal of 5 bases from V and 8 bases from J, the junction contained 17 bases not matched to a gene. Germline V lookup: CDR1 SGHTA, CDR2 FQGNSA. The CDR3 here is CASSMGQPGTSGRGTQYF. The CDR3 DNA sequence: TGTGCCAGCAGCATGGGACAGCCCGGGACTAGCGGGCGGGGTACGCAGTATTTT.

This clonotype turned up a few times. This chain links TRBV27 with TRBJ2-7, with TRBD1 identical over 9 bases. Looked up from germline, CDR1 is MNHEY and CDR2 is SMNVEV (reference sequence). The length of the CDR3 is 14 residues. V lost 6 bases to trimming and J lost 3 bases; unmatched junction nucleotides: 6. Here the CDR3 reads CASSRDRVFYEQYF. The CDR3 DNA is TGTGCCAGCAGCCGGGACAGGGTGTTCTACGAGCAGTACTTC.

This clonotype appeared a few times. The DNA for the CDR3 is TGTGCCAGCACCCATATGGGGCAGGGTTCCCATGAGCAGTTCTTC. Its translation: CASTHMGQGSHEQFF. The chain employs TRBV7-2 and TRBJ2-1; maybe TRBD1 (5 bases). The CDR3 is 15 residues long. Germline CDR1 SGHTA, CDR2 FQGNSA. V lost 7 bases, J lost 8 bases, and 21 bases lay in between.

This clonotype was seen ten or more times. The chain carries TRBV5-1 and TRBJ2-7; possibly TRBD2 for D (5 bases). This CDR3 has 14 amino acids. The germline V gene has CDR1 SGHRS and CDR2 YFSETQ. Trimming removed 4 bases from V and 3 bases from J, with 14 bases in between. In DNA, the CDR3 is TGCGCCAGCAGCCCCGGCGGGTCCAGCTACGAGCAGTACTTC. Its translation is CASSPGGSSYEQYF.

The chain combines TRBV7-9 with TRBJ1-2; D not certain. Germline assignment: CDR1 SEHNR and CDR2 FQNEAQ (reference sequence). V was clipped by 4 bases and J by 2 bases, with 11 bases between them. This CDR3 is built from 14 residues. The CDR3 is CASSSRTGNYGYTF. DNA of the CDR3: TGTGCCAGCAGCTCCAGGACTGGGAACTATGGCTACACCTTC.

This sequence joins TRBV7-2 and TRBJ2-7; D gene unclear. Between the trimmed V and J ends, which lost 1 base and 10 bases, there was a span of 8 bases. The CDR3 runs to 11 residues. Germline assignment: CDR1 SGHTA and CDR2 FQGNSA. The CDR3 here is CASSLEANQYF. The CDR3 DNA sequence: TGTGCCAGCAGCTTAGAGGCAAATCAGTACTTC.

The sample holds many counts of this clonotype. The chain combines TRBV10-3 with TRBJ1-1, with 9 bases fitting TRBD1. This CDR3 is 15 amino acids long. Germline assignment: CDR1 ENHRY and CDR2 SYGVKD. The V and J ends lost 0 bases and 1 base, in that order; junction bases with no gene match: 0. This CDR3 reads CAISESTGGNTEAFF. The CDR3 DNA sequence: TGTGCCATCAGTGAGTCGACAGGGGGGAACACTGAAGCTTTCTTT.

The chain is built from TRBV19 and TRBJ1-6; perhaps TRBD1 as D (5 bases). The CDR3 spans 14 residues. Germline CDR1 and CDR2: LNHDA and SQIVND (reference sequence). Between the trimmed V and J ends, which lost 9 bases and 9 bases, there was a span of 18 bases. The DNA for the CDR3 is TGTGCCAGCCAACATCGGTTCGACAGTTCACCCCTCCACTTT. Its translation: CASQHRFDSSPLHF.

The chain uses TRBV10-3 and TRBJ2-7; D is possibly TRBD1 (6 bases). Trimming left V 0 bases short and J 7 bases short, with 10 bases between. Germline CDR1 ENHRY, CDR2 SYGVKD. This CDR3 is built from 13 residues. CDR3 nucleotides: TGTGCCATCAGTGAGTCTAACAGGGCGGAGCAGTACTTC. Translation: CAISESNRAEQYF.

There are many counts of this clonotype. V is TRBV5-1 and J is TRBJ2-2; D remains unclear. CDR1 and CDR2 (germline): SGHRS, YFSETQ. V was cut by 4 bases and J by 7 bases, with 11 bases left in between. The CDR3 loop spans 13 amino acids. CDR3 DNA: TGCGCCAGCAGCGCAACAGTGGACGGGGAGCTGTTTTTT. Residues: CASSATVDGELFF.

Turning to this clonotype: The junction departs from germline at one end; a sequencing error may be responsible. The CDR3 nucleotides are TGTGCCAGCAGCTTAGTCACAGGGTCTGGCAACACCATATATTTT. It translates to CASSLVTGSGNTIYF. The gene calls are TRBV7-2 and TRBJ1-3, with D tentatively TRBD1 (6 bases). The CDR3 consists of 15 residues. Germline lookup yields CDR1 SGHTA and CDR2 FQGNSA.

This clonotype was observed at least ten times. The V call is TRBV20-1, the J call TRBJ2-1; D call uncertain. Germline V gives CDR1 DFQATT, CDR2 SNEGSKA (reference sequence). The V end lost 4 bases, the J end lost 3 bases, and 7 bases lay between the germline ends. The CDR3 is 12 amino acids. CDR3: CSAIRDYNEQFF. DNA of the CDR3: TGCAGTGCTATAAGGGACTACAATGAGCAGTTCTTC.

This clonotype was detected a few times. J is TRBJ2-3 and V is TRBV6-6, with 10 nucleotides matching TRBD1. The CDR3 is 16 residues long. The ends lost 2 bases at V and 2 bases at J; junction bases unmatched: 4. The germline V gene encodes CDR1 MNHNY and CDR2 SVGAGI (reference sequence). CDR3 loop: CASSYGDRGYTDTQYF. The DNA for the CDR3 is TGTGCCAGCAGTTACGGGGACAGGGGTTACACAGATACGCAGTATTTT.

This chain links TRBV28 with TRBJ2-1; 11 bases line up with TRBD1. This CDR3 is 16 amino acids long. Trimming removed 5 bases from V and 7 bases from J; junction bases left unmatched: 10. Germline V gene sequence: CDR1 MDHEN, CDR2 SYDVKM. The CDR3 reads CASSPLPGQGVNEQFF. CDR3 nucleotide sequence: TGTGCCAGCAGTCCCCTACCGGGACAGGGGGTTAATGAGCAGTTCTTC.

This clonotype occurred a few times. The CDR3 here is CASSLMEDRSYEQYF. The CDR3 coding sequence is TGTGCCAGCAGTTTAATGGAGGACCGCTCCTACGAGCAGTACTTC. The chain combines TRBV28 with TRBJ2-7, with D maybe TRBD2 (5 bases). Germline CDR1 MDHEN, CDR2 SYDVKM. The CDR3 runs to 15 residues. V lost 2 bases and J lost 0, with 11 bases in between.

About this clonotype itself: One junction end disagrees with the germline gene, perhaps due to a read error. The chain uses TRBV6-1 and TRBJ2-5, with TRBD2 matching over 7 bases. This CDR3 spans 16 amino acids. Looked up from germline, CDR1 is MNHNS and CDR2 is SASEGT. The CDR3 DNA is TGTGCCAGCAGGGAAGTCCTACGGGGGGACCAAGAGACCCAGTACTTC. Its protein is CASREVLRGDQETQYF.

The table lists this clonotype with a few counts. The CDR3 DNA follows: TGTGCCAGCTCACCACTTGGCGGGCAAATTGACTATGGCTACACCTTC. Translated: CASSPLGGQIDYGYTF. This chain connects TRBV18 to TRBJ1-2, with D unclear. Deletions cut 1 base from V and 3 bases from J, with 15 bases between. Germline CDR1 is KGHSH and CDR2 is LQKENI. The CDR3 runs to 16 residues. The full variable domain, in which reference TRBV18 and TRBJ1-2 provide the parts outside the CDR3, is NAGVMQNPRHLVRRRGQEARLRCSPMKGHSHVYWYRQLPEEGLKFMVYLQKENIIDESGMPKERFSAEFPKEGPSILRIQQVVRGDSAAYFCASSPLGGQIDYGYTFGSGTRLTVV.

This clonotype came up a few times. The chain recombines TRBV6-2 or TRBV6-3 with TRBJ2-4; tentatively, D is TRBD1 (6 bases). The CDR3 totals 16 residues. V lost 6 bases to trimming and J lost 0 bases, with 15 bases between them. Germline loops: CDR1 MNHEY, CDR2 SVGEGT. CDR3 residues: CASRPGTSLAKNIQYF. CDR3 DNA sequence: TGTGCCAGCAGACCAGGGACATCACTAGCCAAAAACATTCAGTACTTC.

The genes are TRBV5-6 and TRBJ1-2; 12 nucleotides agree with TRBD1. Germline loops: CDR1 SGHDT, CDR2 YYEEEE. V was clipped by 2 bases and J by 8 bases; unmatched bases: 4. The CDR3 sequence is 14 residues long. CDR3 sequence: CASSFRDRGPGYTF. In DNA form, the CDR3 reads TGTGCCAGCAGCTTCCGGGACAGGGGGCCCGGCTACACCTTC.

This clonotype came up a few times. The genes are TRBV7-8 and TRBJ1-1; D is ambiguous. Trimming stripped 0 bases from V and 1 base from J, with 6 bases between. Looked up from germline, CDR1 is SGHVS and CDR2 is FQNEAQ. There are 14 residues in the CDR3. The chain's CDR3 is CASSLAMGNTEAFF. The CDR3 region has the DNA TGTGCCAGCAGCTTAGCAATGGGGAACACTGAAGCTTTCTTT.

This clonotype has more than one count but fewer than ten. The chain joins TRBV5-6 to TRBJ1-4, with D possibly being TRBD1 (5 bases). The germline CDR1 and CDR2 sequences are SGHDT and YYEEEE. V lost 1 base to trimming and J lost 8 bases, with 15 bases between them. The CDR3 loop spans 15 amino acids. CDR3 in amino acids: CASSLLAGISEKLFF. CDR3 nucleotides: TGTGCCAGCAGCTTGTTGGCAGGGATAAGCGAAAAACTGTTTTTT.

The chain joins TRBV6-1 to TRBJ2-5; maybe TRBD1 (5 bases). Trimming cost V 0 bases and J 5 bases, with 16 bases left between them. This CDR3 has 16 residues. The germline V gene has CDR1 MNHNS and CDR2 SASEGT. The CDR3 bases are TGTGCCAGCAGTGAAGCGCGGCTAACCTGGGGCGAGACCCAGTACTTC. Encoded protein: CASSEARLTWGETQYF.

This clonotype was counted once. The rearrangement links TRBV13 to TRBJ2-3; D may be TRBD1 (5 bases). V was trimmed by 5 bases and J by 0 bases, leaving 27 bases between them. The CDR3 consists of 20 residues. Looked up from germline, CDR1 is PRHDT and CDR2 is FYEKMQ (reference sequence). The CDR3 protein is CASSAQTDLEAFYSTDTQYF. The CDR3 nucleotides read TGTGCCAGCAGCGCCCAGACAGACTTAGAGGCCTTCTACAGCACAGATACGCAGTATTTT.